These 10 T cell receptor beta chains share one sample of origin, sequenced in a study of tumor-infiltrating lymphocytes in primary liver carcinoma. A primer matching the constant region was used to make TCR beta cDNA from approximately 500 ng of total RNA. Library construction for TCR beta comprised three nested multiplex PCR rounds performed with slightly modified ARM-PCR. The first two PCR rounds, roughly 10 cycles each, used TRBV1-TRBV30 forward primers and a C-beta reverse primer. TCRdb re-called the multiplex PCR reads through MiXCR, storing one row per CDR3 protein. The table records 330,000 or so distinct CDR3 sequences, around 60% of them present only once. Out of unsorted whole blood came the blood RNA, and germline DNA was extracted as well. Sequencing was performed on peripheral blood. These receptors were obtained from a man in his forties with primary liver carcinoma and hepatitis B virus infection.

This clonotype occurred once. This may be a read error: a much more frequent sequence differs by one nucleotide. The rearrangement uses TRBV6-5 and TRBJ2-2; 8 bases line up with TRBD1. CDR3 length equals 15 residues. CDR1 is MNHEY and CDR2 is SVGAGI in the germline V gene. CDR3 region: CASSLRTGFTGELLF. The CDR3 bases are TGTGCCAGCAGTTTACGGACAGGGTTCACCGGGGAGCTGCTTTTT.

This sequence joins TRBV6-2 or TRBV6-3 and TRBJ2-7, with 10 nucleotides matching TRBD1. The germline gives CDR1 MNHEY, CDR2 SVGEGT. V lost 6 bases, J lost 1 base, and 6 bases stayed unmatched. The CDR3 contains 15 residues. The CDR3 nucleotides are TGTGCCAGCAGGGGGGGACAGGGGCCGTCCTACGAGCAGTACTTC. Its translation is CASRGGQGPSYEQYF.

Notes on this clonotype: A much larger clone lies one base from this, so it may be a read error. J is TRBJ1-4 and V is TRBV4-3; D not certain. This CDR3 comprises 15 residues. Germline loops: CDR1 LGHNA, CDR2 YSLEER. The CDR3 sequence: CASSQDPDYNEKLSF. CDR3 sequence (DNA): TGCGCCAGCAGCCAAGACCCCGATTATAATGAAAAACTGTCTTTT.

CDR3 nucleotides: TGTGCCAGCAGTACGACTAGCGGGAGGTGGTTAGATACGCAGTATTTT. As protein: CASSTTSGRWLDTQYF. This chain links TRBV28 with TRBJ2-3; 13 bases are a match to TRBD2. V trimming: 5 bases; J trimming: 5 bases; junction bases outside the gene matches: 7. The CDR3 has 16 amino acids. The V gene's germline CDR1 is MDHEN and CDR2 SYDVKM.

Points on this clonotype: This could be a read error, since a much larger clone is one nucleotide away. The chain has TRBV12-3 or TRBV12-4 and TRBJ2-2; D call uncertain. The CDR3 runs 12 residues. Here the CDR3 reads CASNRYTRELFF. CDR3 nucleotide sequence: TGTGCCAGCAACCGGTACACCCGGGAGCTGTTTTTT.

Notes on this clonotype: A much larger clone differs from this one at a single base, so this may be a read error. CDR3 in amino acids: CASSYHGINTGAFF. In DNA, the CDR3 is TGTGCCAGCAGTTACCACGGGATCAACACTGGAGCTTTCTTT. The chain uses TRBV6-5 and TRBJ1-1; no clear D. Per the germline V gene, CDR1 is MNHEY and CDR2 is SVGAGI. The CDR3 length is 14 residues.

This clonotype was detected a few times. A read error is likely, as this CDR3 ends without the conserved phenylalanine or tryptophan. The rearrangement links TRBV4-1 to TRBJ2-1; 7 bases align to TRBD2. V shed 0 bases and J 12 bases; nucleotides not matched to a gene: 14. Germline loops: CDR1 MGHRA, CDR2 YSYEKL. This CDR3 comprises 16 residues. CDR3 amino acids: CASSQDREGAVIGQFL. CDR3 sequence (DNA): TGCGCCAGCAGCCAAGATAGGGAGGGTGCCGTAATAGGGCAGTTCCTC.

V and J are TRBV29-1 and TRBJ2-1; no clear D. This CDR3 contains 11 residues. CDR1 is SQVTM, CDR2 ANQGSEA, per germline. The CDR3 region has the DNA TGCAGTCAACCAGCATTCAATGAGCAGTTCTTC. This translates into CSQPAFNEQFF.

In its sample, this clonotype was seen once. One base away lies a much larger clone, so this may be a sequencing read error. Because it lacks the conserved phenylalanine or tryptophan at the end, this CDR3 is likely a read error. The gene calls are TRBV6-1 and TRBJ1-4, with D possibly matching TRBD1 (6 bases). The germline gives CDR1 MNHNS, CDR2 SASEGT. Trimming removed 10 bases at V and 6 bases at J, with 15 bases between. The CDR3 spans 13 residues. The CDR3 loop reads CATEAGVDEKLFY. The DNA for the CDR3 is TGTGCCACCGAAGCAGGGGTGGATGAAAAACTGTTTTAT.

As concerns this clonotype: One end of the junction varies from germline; a read error may be responsible. The chain links TRBV4-1 to TRBJ1-2; D is perhaps TRBD1 (6 bases). Per the germline V gene, CDR1 is MGHRA and CDR2 is YSYEKL. This CDR3 spans 16 amino acids. The CDR3 protein is CASSQEGARFSYGCTF. In DNA, the CDR3 is TGCGCCAGCAGCCAAGAGGGGGCAAGATTCTCCTATGGCTGCACCTTC.